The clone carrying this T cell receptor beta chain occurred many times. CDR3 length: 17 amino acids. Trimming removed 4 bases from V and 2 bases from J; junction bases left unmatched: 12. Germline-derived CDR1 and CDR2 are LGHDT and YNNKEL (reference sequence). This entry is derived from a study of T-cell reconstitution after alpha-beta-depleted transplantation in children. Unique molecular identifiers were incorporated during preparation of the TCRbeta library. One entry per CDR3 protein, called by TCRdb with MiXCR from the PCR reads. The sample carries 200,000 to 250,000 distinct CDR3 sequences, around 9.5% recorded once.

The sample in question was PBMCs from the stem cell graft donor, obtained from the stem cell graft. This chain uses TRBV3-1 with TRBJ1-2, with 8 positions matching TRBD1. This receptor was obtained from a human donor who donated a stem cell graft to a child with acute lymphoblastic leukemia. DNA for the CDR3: TGTGCCAGCAGCCGAGGACAGGGCAGTAGGGTGAACTATGGCTACACCTTC. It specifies CASSRGQGSRVNYGYTF.